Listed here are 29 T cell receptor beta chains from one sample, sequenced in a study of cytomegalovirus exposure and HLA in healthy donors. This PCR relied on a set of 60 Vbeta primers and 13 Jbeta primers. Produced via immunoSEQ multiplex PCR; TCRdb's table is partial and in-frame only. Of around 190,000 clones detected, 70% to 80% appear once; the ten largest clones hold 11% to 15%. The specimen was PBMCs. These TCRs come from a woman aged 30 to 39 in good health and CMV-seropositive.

The CDR3 here is CASSHRQGANTEAFF. For the CDR3, the DNA is TGTGCCAGCAGCCATCGACAGGGGGCGAACACTGAAGCTTTCTTT. The chain links TRBV14 to TRBJ1-1; 10 bases are shared with TRBD1. The germline V gene encodes CDR1 SGHDN and CDR2 FVKESK. With V trimmed by 3 bases and J by 1 base, 2 bases remained unmatched. CDR3 length: 15 residues.

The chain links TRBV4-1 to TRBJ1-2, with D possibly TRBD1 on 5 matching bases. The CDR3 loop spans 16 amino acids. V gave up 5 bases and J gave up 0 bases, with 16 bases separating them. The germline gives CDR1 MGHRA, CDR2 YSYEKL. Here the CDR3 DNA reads TGCGCCAGCAGCTCTGTCACGGGGGATGCTAACTATGGCTACACCTTC. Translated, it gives CASSSVTGDANYGYTF.

The CDR3 region has the DNA TGTGCCAGCAGAACTAGCGGGGGCCGGGTCGAGCAGTACTTC. This gives the protein CASRTSGGRVEQYF. The V gene is TRBV28, the J gene TRBJ2-5; 11 bases are a match to TRBD2. TRBJ2-7 explains the end of the DNA better; the J call may be wrong. The CDR3 consists of 14 residues. Germline CDR1 reads MDHEN; CDR2 reads SYDVKM.

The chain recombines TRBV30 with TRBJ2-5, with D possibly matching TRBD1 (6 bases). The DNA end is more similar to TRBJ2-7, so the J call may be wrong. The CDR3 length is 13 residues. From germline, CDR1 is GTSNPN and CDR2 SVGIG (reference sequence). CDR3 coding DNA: TGTGCCTGGAGTTTACAGGGAAGCAACGAGCAGTACTTC. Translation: CAWSLQGSNEQYF.

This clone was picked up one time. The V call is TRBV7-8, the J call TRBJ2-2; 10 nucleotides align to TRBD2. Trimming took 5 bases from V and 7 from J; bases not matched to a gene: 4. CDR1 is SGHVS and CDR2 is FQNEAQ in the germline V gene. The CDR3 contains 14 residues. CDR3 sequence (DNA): TGTGCCAGCAGCATAAGCGGGAGGGTCGGGGAGCTGTTTTTT. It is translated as CASSISGRVGELFF.

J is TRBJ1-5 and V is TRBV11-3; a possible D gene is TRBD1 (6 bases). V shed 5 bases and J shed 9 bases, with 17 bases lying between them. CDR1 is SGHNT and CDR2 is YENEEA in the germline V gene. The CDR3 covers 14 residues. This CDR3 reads CASSAGEGVMPQHF. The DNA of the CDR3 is TGTGCCAGCAGCGCGGGAGAGGGGGTGATGCCCCAGCATTTT.

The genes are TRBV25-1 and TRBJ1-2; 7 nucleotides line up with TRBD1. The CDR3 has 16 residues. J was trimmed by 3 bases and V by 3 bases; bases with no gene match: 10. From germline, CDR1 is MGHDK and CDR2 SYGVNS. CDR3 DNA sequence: TGTGCCAGCAGTGACCTATTAGGACAGGAATACTATGGCTACACCTTC. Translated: CASSDLLGQEYYGYTF.

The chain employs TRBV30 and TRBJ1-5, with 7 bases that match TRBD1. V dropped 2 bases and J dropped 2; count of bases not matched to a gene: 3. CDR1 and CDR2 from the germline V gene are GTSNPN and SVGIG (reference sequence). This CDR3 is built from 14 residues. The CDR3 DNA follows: TGTGCCTGGAGTCAGGGGGTCGGCAATCAGCCCCAGCATTTT. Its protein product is CAWSQGVGNQPQHF. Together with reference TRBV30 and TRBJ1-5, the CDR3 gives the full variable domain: SQTIHQWPATLVQPVGSPLSLECTVEGTSNPNLYWYRQAAGRGLQLLFYSVGIGQISSEVPQNLSASRPQDRQFILSSKKLLLSDSGFYLCAWSQGVGNQPQHFGDGTRLSIL.

CDR3 bases: TGTGCCAGCAGCGCCGGGGTGGGACAGGGCGAATCCACAGATACGCAGTATTTT. Amino acids: CASSAGVGQGESTDTQYF. The J gene is TRBJ2-3, the V gene TRBV7-9; 9 nucleotides match TRBD1. The length of the CDR3 is 18 residues. The ends lost 5 bases at V and 2 bases at J; junction bases unmatched: 14. Germline lookup yields CDR1 SEHNR and CDR2 FQNEAQ (reference sequence).

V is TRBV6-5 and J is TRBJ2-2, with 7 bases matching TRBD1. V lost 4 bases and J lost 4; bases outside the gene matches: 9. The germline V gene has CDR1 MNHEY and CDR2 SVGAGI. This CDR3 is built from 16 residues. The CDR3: CASSSYRGQSTGELFF. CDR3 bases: TGTGCCAGCAGTTCCTACAGGGGTCAGAGCACCGGGGAGCTGTTTTTT.

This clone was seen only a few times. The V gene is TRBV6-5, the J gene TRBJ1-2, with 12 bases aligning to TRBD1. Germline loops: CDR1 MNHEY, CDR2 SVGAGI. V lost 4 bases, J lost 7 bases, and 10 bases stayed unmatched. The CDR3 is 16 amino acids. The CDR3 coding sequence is TGTGCCAGCAGTTTGAGCCGGGACAGGGGGCAAAGTGGCTACACCTTC. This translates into CASSLSRDRGQSGYTF.

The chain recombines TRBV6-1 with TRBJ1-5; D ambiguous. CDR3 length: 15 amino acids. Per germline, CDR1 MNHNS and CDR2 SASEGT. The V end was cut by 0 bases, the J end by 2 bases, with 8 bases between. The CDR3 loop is CASSEAAGGNQPQHF. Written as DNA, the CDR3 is TGTGCCAGCAGTGAAGCTGCCGGGGGCAATCAGCCCCAGCATTTT.

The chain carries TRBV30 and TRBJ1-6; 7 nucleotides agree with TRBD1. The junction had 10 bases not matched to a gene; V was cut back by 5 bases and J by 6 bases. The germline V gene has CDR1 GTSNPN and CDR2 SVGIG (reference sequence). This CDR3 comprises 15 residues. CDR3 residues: CAWGTQGFGNSPLHF. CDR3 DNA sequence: TGTGCCTGGGGAACACAGGGGTTTGGTAATTCACCCCTCCACTTT.

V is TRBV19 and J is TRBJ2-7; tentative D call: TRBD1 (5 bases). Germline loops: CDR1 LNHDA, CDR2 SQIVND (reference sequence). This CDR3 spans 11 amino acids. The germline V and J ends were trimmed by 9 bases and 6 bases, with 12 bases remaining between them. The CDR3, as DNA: TGTGCCAGGGACACGGCTGGCGAGCAGTACTTC. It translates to CARDTAGEQYF.

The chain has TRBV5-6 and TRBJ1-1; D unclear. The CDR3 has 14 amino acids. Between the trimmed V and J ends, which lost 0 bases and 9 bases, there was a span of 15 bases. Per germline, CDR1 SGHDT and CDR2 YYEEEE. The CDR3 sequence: CASSLAGSWSQAFF. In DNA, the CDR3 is TGTGCCAGCAGCTTGGCCGGGTCATGGTCACAAGCTTTCTTT.

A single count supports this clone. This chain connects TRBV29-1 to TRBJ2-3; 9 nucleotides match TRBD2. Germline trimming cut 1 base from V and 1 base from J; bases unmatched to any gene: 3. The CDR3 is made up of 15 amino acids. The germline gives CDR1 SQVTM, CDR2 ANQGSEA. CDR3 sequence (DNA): TGCAGCGTTGAAGGTTGGACTAGCGGCACAGATACGCAGTATTTT. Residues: CSVEGWTSGTDTQYF.

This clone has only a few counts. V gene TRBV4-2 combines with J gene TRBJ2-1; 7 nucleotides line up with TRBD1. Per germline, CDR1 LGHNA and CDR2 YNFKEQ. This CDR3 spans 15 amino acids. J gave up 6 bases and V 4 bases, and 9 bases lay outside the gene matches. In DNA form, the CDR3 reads TGTGCCAGCAGCCCCCGGGGACAGAGCTCCAATGAGCAGTTCTTC. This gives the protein CASSPRGQSSNEQFF.

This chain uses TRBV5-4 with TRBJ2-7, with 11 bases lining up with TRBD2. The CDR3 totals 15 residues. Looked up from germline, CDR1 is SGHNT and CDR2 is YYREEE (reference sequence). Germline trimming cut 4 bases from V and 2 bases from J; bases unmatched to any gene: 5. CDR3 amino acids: CASSLGTSGTYEQYF. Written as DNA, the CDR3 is TGTGCCAGCAGCCTGGGGACTAGCGGAACCTACGAGCAGTACTTC.

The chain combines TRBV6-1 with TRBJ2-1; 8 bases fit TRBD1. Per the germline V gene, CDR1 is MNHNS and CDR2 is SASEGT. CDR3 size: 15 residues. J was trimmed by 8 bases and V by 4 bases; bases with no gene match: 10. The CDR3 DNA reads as TGTGCCAGCAGTGGACAGGACAGGGTTGTCGATGAGCAGTTCTTC. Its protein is CASSGQDRVVDEQFF.

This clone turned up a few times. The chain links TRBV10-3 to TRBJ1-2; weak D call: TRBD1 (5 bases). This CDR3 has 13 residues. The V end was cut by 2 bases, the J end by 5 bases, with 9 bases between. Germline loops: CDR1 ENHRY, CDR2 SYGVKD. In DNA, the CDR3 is TGTGCCATCAGTGAGCAGGGAGGGTATGGCTACACCTTC. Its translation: CAISEQGGYGYTF.

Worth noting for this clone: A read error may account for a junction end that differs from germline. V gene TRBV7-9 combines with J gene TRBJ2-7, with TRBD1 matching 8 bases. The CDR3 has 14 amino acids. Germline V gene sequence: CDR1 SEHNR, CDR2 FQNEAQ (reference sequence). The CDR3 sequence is CSSSASDRVNEQYF. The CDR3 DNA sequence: TGTTCCAGCAGCGCGTCGGACAGGGTGAACGAGCAGTACTTC.

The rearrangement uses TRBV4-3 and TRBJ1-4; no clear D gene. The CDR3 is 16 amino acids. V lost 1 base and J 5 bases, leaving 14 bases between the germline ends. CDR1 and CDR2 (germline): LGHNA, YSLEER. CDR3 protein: CASSQAAGVFNEKLFF. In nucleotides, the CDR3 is TGCGCCAGCAGCCAAGCCGCAGGTGTATTCAATGAAAAACTGTTTTTT.

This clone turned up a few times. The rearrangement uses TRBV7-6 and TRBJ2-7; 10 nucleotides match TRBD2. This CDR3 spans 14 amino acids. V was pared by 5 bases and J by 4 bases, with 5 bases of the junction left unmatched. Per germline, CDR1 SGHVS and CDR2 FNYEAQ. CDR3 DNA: TGTGCCAGCAGCGCACTAGCGGGAATATACGAGCAGTACTTC. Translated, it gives CASSALAGIYEQYF.

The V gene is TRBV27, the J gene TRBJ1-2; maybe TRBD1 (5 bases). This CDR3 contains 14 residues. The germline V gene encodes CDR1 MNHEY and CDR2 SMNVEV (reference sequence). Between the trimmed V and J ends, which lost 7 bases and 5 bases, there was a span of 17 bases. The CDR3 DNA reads TGTGCCAGCACGCGGCAGGGATCAACATATGGCTACACCTTC. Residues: CASTRQGSTYGYTF.

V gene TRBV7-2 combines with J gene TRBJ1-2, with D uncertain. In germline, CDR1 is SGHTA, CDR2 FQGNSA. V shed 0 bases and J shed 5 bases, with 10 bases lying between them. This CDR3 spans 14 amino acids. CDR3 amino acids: CASSLAYPTYGYTF. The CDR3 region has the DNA TGTGCCAGCAGCTTAGCTTACCCAACATATGGCTACACCTTC.

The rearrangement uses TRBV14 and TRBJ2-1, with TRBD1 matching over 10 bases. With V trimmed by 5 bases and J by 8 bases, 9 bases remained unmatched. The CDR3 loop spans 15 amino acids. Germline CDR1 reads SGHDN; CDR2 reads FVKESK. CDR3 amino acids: CASSAWGQGLDEQFF. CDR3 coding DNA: TGTGCCAGCAGCGCATGGGGACAGGGGTTGGATGAGCAGTTCTTC.

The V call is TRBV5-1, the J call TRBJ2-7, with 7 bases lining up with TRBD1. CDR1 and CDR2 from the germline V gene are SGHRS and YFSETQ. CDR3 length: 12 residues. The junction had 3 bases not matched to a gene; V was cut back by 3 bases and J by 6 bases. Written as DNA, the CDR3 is TGCGCCAGCAGCTCAGACAGGGTCGAGCAGTACTTC. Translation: CASSSDRVEQYF.

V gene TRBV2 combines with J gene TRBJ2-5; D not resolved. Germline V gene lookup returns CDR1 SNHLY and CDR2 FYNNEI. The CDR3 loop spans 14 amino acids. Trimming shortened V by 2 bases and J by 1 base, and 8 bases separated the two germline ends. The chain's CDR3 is CASSELISQETQYF. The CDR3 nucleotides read TGTGCCAGCAGTGAACTGATTAGCCAAGAGACCCAGTACTTC.

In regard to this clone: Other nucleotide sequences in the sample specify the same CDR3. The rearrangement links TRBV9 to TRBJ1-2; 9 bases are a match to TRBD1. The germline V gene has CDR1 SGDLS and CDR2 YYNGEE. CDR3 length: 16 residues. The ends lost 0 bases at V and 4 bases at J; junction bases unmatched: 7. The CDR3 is CASSVEGTGRGYGYTF. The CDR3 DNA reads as TGTGCCAGCAGCGTAGAGGGGACAGGGAGAGGCTATGGCTACACCTTC.